These 22 T cell receptor beta chains were sequenced from one sample in a study of T-cell memory formation after mild COVID-19. One entry per CDR3 protein, called by TCRdb with MiXCR from the 5' RACE reads. The sample includes approximately 260,000 distinct CDR3 sequences, around 17% of them seen just once. The source material was PBMCs or a T cell subset sorted from them (not recorded which). These TCRs come from a man aged 18 to 35 who had mild COVID-19 (a few samples of this study predate the infection). Cell type and time point are not known.

The chain uses TRBV11-2 and TRBJ1-2; D remains ambiguous. Per the germline V gene, CDR1 is SGHAT and CDR2 is FQNNGV. Trimming took off 3 bases at V and 4 bases at J, with 6 bases between the two ends. CDR3 length: 12 residues. The CDR3 reads CASSFDTYGYTF. The CDR3 nucleotides are TGTGCCAGCAGCTTCGACACCTATGGCTACACCTTC.

The CDR3 sequence: CAWSAGFVYEQYF. The CDR3 region has the DNA TGTGCCTGGAGCGCAGGGTTCGTCTACGAGCAGTACTTC. The J gene is TRBJ2-7, the V gene TRBV30; TRBD1 might be the D (5 bases). CDR3 length equals 13 residues. From germline, CDR1 is GTSNPN and CDR2 SVGIG (reference sequence). V dropped 3 bases and J dropped 3 bases, with 12 bases sitting between them. Variable domain in full (rest from reference TRBV30 and TRBJ2-7): SQTIHQWPATLVQPVGSPLSLECTVEGTSNPNLYWYRQAAGRGLQLLFYSVGIGQISSEVPQNLSASRPQDRQFILSSKKLLLSDSGFYLCAWSAGFVYEQYFGPGTRLTVT.

This clonotype was observed a handful of times. V is TRBV14 and J is TRBJ2-2; maybe TRBD2 (5 bases). This CDR3 has 16 amino acids. Germline V lookup: CDR1 SGHDN, CDR2 FVKESK. With 2 bases removed from V and 0 bases from J, the gap between germline ends came to 10 bases. The CDR3 reads CASSQLRGANTGELFF. The CDR3 nucleotides are TGTGCCAGCAGCCAACTTCGGGGTGCGAACACCGGGGAGCTGTTTTTT.

V gene TRBV7-9 combines with J gene TRBJ1-6; D is undetermined. The CDR3 totals 12 residues. V was trimmed by 1 base and J by 12 bases, leaving 7 bases between them. Germline assignment: CDR1 SEHNR and CDR2 FQNEAQ (reference sequence). The CDR3 region is CASSLGAGPLHF. The CDR3, as DNA: TGTGCCAGCAGCTTAGGAGCCGGACCCCTCCACTTT.

Only a few counts were recorded for this clonotype. The chain employs TRBV20-1 and TRBJ1-2; no firm D call. V shed 6 bases and J shed 4 bases, with 15 bases lying between them. CDR1 is DFQATT and CDR2 is SNEGSKA in the germline V gene (reference sequence). This CDR3 comprises 13 residues. CDR3 residues: CSATDRPTYGYTF. CDR3 sequence (DNA): TGCAGTGCAACGGACCGACCTACCTATGGCTACACCTTC.

The table lists this clonotype with a few counts. The chain is built from TRBV6-5 and TRBJ1-4; the D is unclear. The CDR3 runs to 14 residues. The germline gives CDR1 MNHEY, CDR2 SVGAGI. V lost 5 bases and J 8 bases, leaving 15 bases between the germline ends. The CDR3 sequence: CASSRVALPEKLFF. The CDR3 bases are TGTGCCAGCAGTAGGGTGGCCCTACCAGAAAAACTGTTTTTT.

The chain joins TRBV7-6 to TRBJ2-5; 7 bases are shared with TRBD1. After removal of 2 bases from V and 5 bases from J, the junction contained 11 bases not matched to a gene. This CDR3 has 16 amino acids. Per the germline V gene, CDR1 is SGHVS and CDR2 is FNYEAQ. CDR3 loop: CASSLLSRGMEETQYF. The CDR3 DNA follows: TGTGCCAGCAGCTTATTATCCAGGGGGATGGAGGAGACCCAGTACTTC.

This clonotype was detected only a few times. The chain has TRBV7-2 and TRBJ1-5; 7 nucleotides line up with TRBD1. The CDR3 runs 15 residues. With 3 bases clipped from V and 5 bases from J, the junction kept 7 bases outside the gene matches. From germline, CDR1 is SGHTA and CDR2 FQGNSA. CDR3 sequence reads: CASSLGNRGHQPQHF. The CDR3 nucleotides read TGTGCCAGCAGCTTGGGTAACAGGGGTCATCAGCCCCAGCATTTT.

This clonotype occurred many times. The rearrangement joins TRBV10-2 to TRBJ2-1; D is uncertain. With 6 bases removed from V and 6 bases from J, the gap between germline ends came to 18 bases. CDR3 length: 15 amino acids. Germline CDR1 is WSHSY and CDR2 is SAAADI. The CDR3 loop reads CASRTSGGLSNEQFF. CDR3 DNA: TGCGCCAGCAGGACCTCAGGTGGCCTAAGCAATGAGCAGTTCTTC.

The chain links TRBV4-1 to TRBJ1-2; D remains unclear. The CDR3 length is 15 residues. Germline V lookup: CDR1 MGHRA, CDR2 YSYEKL. Trimming stripped 2 bases from V and 3 bases from J, with 13 bases between. The CDR3 DNA sequence: TGCGCCAGCAGCCAACTGGAAGGGCAAGACTATGGCTACACCTTC. Encoded protein: CASSQLEGQDYGYTF.

The V gene is TRBV5-5, the J gene TRBJ1-5; D is uncertain. The CDR3 is 14 amino acids. Trimming stripped 5 bases from V and 0 bases from J, with 9 bases between. Germline V gene sequence: CDR1 SGHKS, CDR2 YYEKEE (reference sequence). The CDR3 is CASSWTVSNQPQHF. CDR3 DNA: TGTGCCAGCAGTTGGACGGTTAGCAATCAGCCCCAGCATTTT.

This clonotype was seen only a few times. V is TRBV11-2 and J is TRBJ2-3, with a weak D call TRBD1 (5 bases). Germline V CDR1 and CDR2: SGHAT, FQNNGV. V was shortened by 10 bases and J by 6 bases, with 20 bases between the two germline ends. The CDR3 runs 14 residues. CDR3 in DNA: TGTGCCATCGGGCCAGGGCACCTGGGGGATACGCAGTATTTT. It translates to CAIGPGHLGDTQYF.

The chain has TRBV6-5 and TRBJ1-3; TRBD1 aligns across 7 bases. J lost 0 bases, V lost 5 bases, and 7 bases had no gene match. Germline assignment: CDR1 MNHEY and CDR2 SVGAGI. The CDR3 is 16 residues long. CDR3 amino acids: CASSRAQGGSGNTIYF. The DNA for the CDR3 is TGTGCCAGCAGTCGTGCCCAGGGGGGCTCTGGAAACACCATATATTTT.

The table lists this clonotype with many counts. The gene calls are TRBV9 and TRBJ1-4; tentatively, D is TRBD1 (5 bases). CDR1 is SGDLS, CDR2 YYNGEE, per germline. V was trimmed by 0 bases and J by 5 bases, leaving 5 bases between them. The CDR3 consists of 13 residues. The CDR3 DNA reads as TGTGCCAGCAGCGTAGGGGGGAATGAAAAACTGTTTTTT. Encoded protein: CASSVGGNEKLFF.

This clonotype was seen a few times. This sequence joins TRBV4-2 and TRBJ2-1, with D maybe TRBD2 (6 bases). Germline-derived CDR1 and CDR2 are LGHNA and YNFKEQ. Deletions cut 3 bases from V and 1 base from J, with 13 bases between. The CDR3 is 16 residues long. The CDR3 reads CASSQGGLQSYNEQFF. The DNA of the CDR3 is TGTGCCAGCAGCCAGGGGGGTCTCCAATCCTACAATGAGCAGTTCTTC.

A remark on this clonotype: The junction departs from germline at one end; a sequencing error may be responsible. The chain joins TRBV7-7 to TRBJ2-2, with D perhaps matching TRBD1 (6 bases). Germline assignment: CDR1 SSHAT and CDR2 FNYEAQ (reference sequence). CDR3 length equals 16 residues. CDR3: CASSLDAGARTGELFF. CDR3 coding DNA: TGTGCTAGCAGCTTAGACGCAGGGGCGCGGACCGGGGAGCTGTTTTTT.

This clonotype was seen a few times. This chain links TRBV24-1 with TRBJ2-6; no clear D gene. CDR3 size: 16 residues. CDR1 is KGHDR and CDR2 is SFDVKD in the germline V gene. V lost 4 bases, J lost 0 bases, and 9 bases lay in between. CDR3 residues: CATSEGRNSGANVLTF. The CDR3 coding sequence is TGTGCCACCAGTGAAGGCCGAAACTCTGGGGCCAACGTCCTGACTTTC.

This clonotype came up many times. The rearrangement joins TRBV6-5 to TRBJ2-2; no clear D. The CDR3 extends over 15 amino acids. V was shortened by 1 base and J by 4 bases, with 10 bases between the two germline ends. CDR1 MNHEY and CDR2 SVGAGI come from the germline V gene. The CDR3 DNA reads as TGTGCCAGCAGTTACTACACGGATATCACCGGGGAGCTGTTTTTT. Its protein product is CASSYYTDITGELFF.

This rearrangement joins TRBV6-6 to TRBJ1-6, with D unclear. Germline CDR1 is MNHNY and CDR2 is SVGAGI (reference sequence). This CDR3 is 12 amino acids long. Trimming left V 10 bases short and J 4 bases short, with 8 bases between. The CDR3 reads CAIKDYNSPLHF. DNA for the CDR3: TGTGCCATTAAAGATTATAATTCACCCCTCCACTTT.

The V call is TRBV12-3 or TRBV12-4, the J call TRBJ2-5, with a tentative D call TRBD1 (6 bases). The CDR3 sequence is 13 residues long. V dropped 4 bases and J dropped 6 bases, with 12 bases sitting between them. CDR3 sequence (DNA): TGTGCCAGCAGTTCTCAGGGGAAAAAGACCCAGTACTTC. It encodes CASSSQGKKTQYF.

The gene calls are TRBV5-1 and TRBJ2-2; a possible D gene is TRBD1 (5 bases). Germline assignment: CDR1 SGHRS and CDR2 YFSETQ. The CDR3 runs to 16 residues. Trimming cost V 0 bases and J 1 base, with 10 bases left between them. CDR3 in amino acids: CASSLVLTGNTGELFF. Written as DNA, the CDR3 is TGCGCCAGCAGCTTGGTCCTTACAGGGAACACCGGGGAGCTGTTTTTT.

The rearrangement uses TRBV27 and TRBJ1-1; TRBD1 is a possible D gene (5 bases). The V end lost 5 bases, the J end lost 6 bases, and 19 bases lay between the germline ends. This CDR3 is 15 amino acids long. CDR1 and CDR2 from the germline V gene are MNHEY and SMNVEV (reference sequence). This CDR3 reads CASSPNGGKFPEAFF. The CDR3, as DNA: TGTGCCAGCAGTCCCAATGGGGGGAAGTTCCCTGAAGCTTTCTTT.